A single sample gave rise to the 6 T cell receptor beta chains below, sequenced in a study of control samples from healthy donors and cancer patients. Only in-frame clones appear in the TCRdb table, and some are missing; sequencing was by immunoSEQ multiplex PCR. Among under 150,000 clones listed, about 88% were seen once. The sequenced sample consisted of blood. Receptor source: a woman in her 70s in good health.

The rearrangement joins TRBV2 to TRBJ1-2; possible D gene TRBD1, 6 bases. The CDR3 is made up of 14 amino acids. Germline CDR1 and CDR2: SNHLY and FYNNEI. The germline V and J ends were trimmed by 8 bases and 7 bases, with 20 bases remaining between them. DNA of the CDR3: TGTGCCAGCGGTCCAGGGGACGCCTCTCTTGGCTACACCTTC. Translating it yields CASGPGDASLGYTF. Drawing the rest from reference TRBV2 and TRBJ1-2, the complete variable domain is EPEVTQTPSHQVTQMGQEVILRCVPISNHLYFYWYRQILGQKVEFLVSFYNNEISEKSEIFDDQFSVERPDGSNFTLKIRSTKLEDSAMYFCASGPGDASLGYTFGSGTRLTVV.

This clone has a handful of counts. The CDR3 DNA reads as TGTGCCAGCAGCCAGGCTTACTCCGGGGGTCAACATGGCTACACCTTC. It translates to CASSQAYSGGQHGYTF. The chain carries TRBV3-1 (or the pseudogene TRBV3-2) and TRBJ1-2; TRBD1 might be the D (5 bases). Germline V lookup: CDR1 LGHDT, CDR2 YNNKEL (reference sequence). With 3 bases removed from V and 6 bases from J, the gap between germline ends came to 20 bases. The CDR3 contains 16 residues.

The chain couples TRBV5-1 to TRBJ1-1; TRBD1 is a possible D gene (6 bases). Germline V gene data show CDR1 as SGHRS and CDR2 as YFSETQ. The CDR3 is 13 amino acids. V lost 5 bases and J lost 2, with 10 bases in between. The CDR3 reads CASRWTANTEAFF. The CDR3 region has the DNA TGCGCCAGCAGGTGGACAGCTAACACTGAAGCTTTCTTT.

V and J are TRBV18 and TRBJ1-6, with TRBD1 matching 8 bases. Germline lookup yields CDR1 KGHSH and CDR2 LQKENI. V lost 6 bases and J lost 5; bases outside the gene matches: 9. The CDR3 consists of 16 residues. CDR3 sequence reads: CASSPQRQGNNSPLHF. CDR3 sequence (DNA): TGTGCCAGCTCCCCTCAAAGACAGGGGAATAATTCACCCCTCCACTTT.

This clone came up once. V usage is TRBV14 and J usage is TRBJ2-1, with D perhaps being TRBD1 or TRBD2 (5 bases each). The V gene lost 5 bases and the J gene lost 4 bases, with 15 bases spanning the gap. Germline values: CDR1 SGHDN, CDR2 FVKESK. The CDR3 is made up of 15 amino acids. CDR3: CASSVGRRLYNEQFF. In DNA, the CDR3 is TGTGCCAGCAGCGTGGGACGGAGACTATACAATGAGCAGTTCTTC.

The chain links TRBV5-1 to TRBJ2-3; 8 nucleotides align to TRBD1. Germline V lookup: CDR1 SGHRS, CDR2 YFSETQ. The CDR3 has 15 amino acids. J was trimmed by 4 bases and V by 5 bases; bases with no gene match: 9. CDR3 residues: CASSPPTGAADTQYF. The CDR3, as DNA: TGCGCCAGCAGTCCACCGACAGGGGCAGCAGATACGCAGTATTTT.